This paragraph covers one T cell receptor beta chain sequence. Its specificity is not known. This sample includes further DNA sequences coding for the same CDR3. Every donor had blood drawn once into heparin, around 120 mL on average. CD45RO/CCR7/CD25/CD127/CD95/CD27 staining was used to isolate CD4+ naive, central memory, regulatory and stem cell-like memory cells by sorting. The record originates from a study of beta chain features in type 1 diabetes. Study-wide results and caveats: Insertions at VDJ junctions were less frequent in type 1 diabetes patients. These patients also deleted more nucleotides at the same junctions.

The CDR3 has 15 amino acids. The V segment lost 5 bases and the J segment 4 bases; nucleotides outside the gene matches: 6. Germline CDR1 SGHTA, CDR2 FQGNSA. Of the isolated RNA, all was reverse transcribed, and so the sequenced material was expressed TCRB transcripts. The protocol was immunoSEQ multiplex PCR, while the TCRdb copy is restricted to in-frame clones and leaves out a portion. Here the sample spans some 150,000 clones, less than 10% being singletons. Sequencing was carried out using central memory CD4+ T cells from blood. This receptor was obtained from a woman aged 40 to 50 in good health. This rearrangement joins TRBV7-2 to TRBJ1-4; 8 bases are a match to TRBD1. In DNA, the CDR3 is TGTGCCAGCAGCCCCCGGACAGGGAATAATGAAAAACTGTTTTTT. Translated, it gives CASSPRTGNNEKLFF.